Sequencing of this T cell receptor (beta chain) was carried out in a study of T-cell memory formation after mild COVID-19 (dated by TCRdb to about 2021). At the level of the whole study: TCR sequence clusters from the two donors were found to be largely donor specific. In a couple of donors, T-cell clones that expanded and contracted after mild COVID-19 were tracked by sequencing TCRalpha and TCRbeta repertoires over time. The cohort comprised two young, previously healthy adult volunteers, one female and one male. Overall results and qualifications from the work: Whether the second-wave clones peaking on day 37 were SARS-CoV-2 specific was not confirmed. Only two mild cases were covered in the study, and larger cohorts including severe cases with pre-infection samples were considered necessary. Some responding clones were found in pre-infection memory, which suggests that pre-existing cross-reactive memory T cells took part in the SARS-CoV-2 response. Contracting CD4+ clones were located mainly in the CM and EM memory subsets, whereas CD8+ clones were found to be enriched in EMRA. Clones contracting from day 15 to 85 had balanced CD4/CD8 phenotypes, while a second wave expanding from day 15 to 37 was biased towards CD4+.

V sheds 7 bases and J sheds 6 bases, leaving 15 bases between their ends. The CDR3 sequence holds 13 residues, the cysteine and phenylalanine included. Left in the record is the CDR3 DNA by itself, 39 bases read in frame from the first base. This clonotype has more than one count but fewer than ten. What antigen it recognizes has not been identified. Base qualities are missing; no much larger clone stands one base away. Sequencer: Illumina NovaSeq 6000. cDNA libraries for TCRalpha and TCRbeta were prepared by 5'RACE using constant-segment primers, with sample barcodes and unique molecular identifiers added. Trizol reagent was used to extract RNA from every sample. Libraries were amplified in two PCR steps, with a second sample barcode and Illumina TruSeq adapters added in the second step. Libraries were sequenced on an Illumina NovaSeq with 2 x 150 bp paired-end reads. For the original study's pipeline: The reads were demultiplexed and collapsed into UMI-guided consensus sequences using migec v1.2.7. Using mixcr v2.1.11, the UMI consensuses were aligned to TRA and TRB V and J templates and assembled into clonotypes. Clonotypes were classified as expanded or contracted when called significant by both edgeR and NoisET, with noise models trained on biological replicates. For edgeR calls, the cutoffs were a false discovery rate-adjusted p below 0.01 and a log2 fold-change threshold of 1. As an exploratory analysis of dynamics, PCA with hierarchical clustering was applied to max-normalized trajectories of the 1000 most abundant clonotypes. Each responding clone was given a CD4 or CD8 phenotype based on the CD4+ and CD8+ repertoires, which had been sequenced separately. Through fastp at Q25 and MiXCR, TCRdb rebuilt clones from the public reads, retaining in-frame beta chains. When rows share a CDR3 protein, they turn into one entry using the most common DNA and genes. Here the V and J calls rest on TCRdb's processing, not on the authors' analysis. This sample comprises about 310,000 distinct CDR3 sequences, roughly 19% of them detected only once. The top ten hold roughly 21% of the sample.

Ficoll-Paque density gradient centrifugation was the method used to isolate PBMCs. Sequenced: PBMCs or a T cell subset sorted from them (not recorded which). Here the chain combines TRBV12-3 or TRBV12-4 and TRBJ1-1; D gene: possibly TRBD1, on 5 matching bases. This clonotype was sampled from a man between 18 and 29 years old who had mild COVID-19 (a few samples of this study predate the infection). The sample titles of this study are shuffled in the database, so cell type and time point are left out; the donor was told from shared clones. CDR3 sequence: CASTLRGKSEAFF. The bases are TGTGCCAGCACCTTAAGGGGCAAATCTGAAGCTTTCTTT.